This T cell receptor beta chain was captured by sequencing in a study of T cell clonotyping in hematopoietic cell transplantation. Only in-frame clones appear in the TCRdb table, and some are missing; sequencing was by immunoSEQ multiplex PCR. The table records approximately 3,000 clones, around 90% of them present only once. V lost 3 bases to trimming and J lost 3 bases; unmatched junction nucleotides: 17. The CDR3 contains 18 residues. The germline gives CDR1 LGHNA, CDR2 YSLEER. This chain uses TRBV4-3 with TRBJ2-7, with 7 bases matching TRBD2. The sample was PBMCs, taken at the time of graft-versus-host disease after allogeneic stem cell transplant. This sequence was found in a male patient aged 60-70 years who had an allogeneic stem cell transplant from a related donor, so the T cells may come from the graft donor. Some clones in this sample may be carry-over from other donors' samples. The CDR3 nucleotides read TGCGCCAGCAGCCACGAGCCACTCGGCGGGGCTAGCGGCTACGAGCAGTACTTC. This encodes CASSHEPLGGASGYEQYF.